This TCR beta chain was recovered during a study of blood T cells in healthy people across ages. A second about 7 to 12 cycle PCR used barcoded and J-beta primers. TCRdb re-analysed the 5' RACE reads in MiXCR, keeping a single row per CDR3 protein. The data show around 620,000 distinct CDR3 sequences, roughly a quarter seen once. After removal of 7 bases from V and 6 bases from J, the junction contained 9 bases not matched to a gene. The CDR3 contains 15 residues. Germline assignment: CDR1 LNHDA and CDR2 SQIVND (reference sequence). V is TRBV19 and J is TRBJ2-2; TRBD2 matches 9 bases. Sequences were obtained from blood. The clonotype comes from a woman between 65 and 79 years old in good health. This chain's CDR3 is CASTLTGTSPGELFF. The CDR3 region has the DNA TGTGCCAGTACCCTTACCGGGACTAGCCCCGGGGAGCTGTTTTTT.